This T cell receptor (beta chain) stems from a study of cytomegalovirus exposure and HLA in healthy donors. A word on this clone: Its antigen remains unidentified.

Study observations and caveats: Accurate prediction of most subjects' HLA-A and HLA-B alleles from TCR beta sequences was reported. A reported reduction in N-insertions relative to the approximately 640-donor mean was seen in an Asian-associated ancestry cluster in a later analysis. Associated with HLA alleles at 0.05 false discovery rate in a later analysis were about 17,000 TCR beta sequences. Upon later analysis, HLA-associated TCR beta chains proved more clonally expanded than other, equally common chains.

Primers included in the PCR were 60 Vbeta and 13 Jbeta primers. Profiling relied on immunoSEQ multiplex PCR, and the TCRdb table lists in-frame clones only, not all of them. The repertoire holds about 130,000 clones, with around 80% as singletons. J lost 2 bases, V lost 6 bases, and 4 bases had no gene match. The CDR3 contains 15 residues. Germline CDR1 and CDR2: MDHEN and SYDVKM. The rearrangement links TRBV28 to TRBJ2-3; TRBD2 matches 11 bases. The sequencing input was PBMCs. This clonotype was sampled from a man aged 25 to 40 in good health and CMV-seropositive. The CDR3, as DNA: TGTGCCAGCAGGCAGACTAGCGGGGCCACAGATACGCAGTATTTT. Its translation: CASRQTSGATDTQYF. Full variable domain (rest looked up from reference TRBV28 and TRBJ2-3): DVKVTQSSRYLVKRTGEKVFLECVQDMDHENMFWYRQDPGLGLRLIYFSYDVKMKEKGDIPEGYSVSREKKERFSLILESASTNQTSMYLCASRQTSGATDTQYFGPGTRLTVL.